Below, 20 T cell receptor beta chains from the same sample are listed, as sequenced in a study of blood T cell repertoires in COVID-19. Generated by immunoSEQ multiplex PCR, the TCRdb table keeps only in-frame clones and is missing some. The repertoire includes roughly 230,000 clones, around 90% of them detected once, and roughly 7.2% sits in the top ten. Sequencing was done on a sample of PBMCs or T cells enriched from blood (not recorded which). The receptors stem from a man under 40 in a cohort exposed to, infected with or recovered from COVID-19 (not recorded which).

As for this clone: Germline and junction disagree at one end, which may indicate a read error. J is TRBJ2-7 and V is TRBV20-1; no clear D. The CDR3 runs to 11 residues. Germline CDR1 is DFQATT and CDR2 is SNEGSKA (reference sequence). CDR3 in amino acids: CSGLFSSEQYF. The CDR3 DNA is TGCAGTGGGCTCTTTTCCTCCGAGCAGTACTTC.

The chain joins TRBV6-5 to TRBJ2-6; D remains unclear. CDR3 size: 15 residues. Germline loops: CDR1 MNHEY, CDR2 SVGAGI. Trimming shortened V by 10 bases and J by 0 bases, and 13 bases separated the two germline ends. DNA of the CDR3: TGTGCCACCATGACACTCCTCTCTGGGGCCAACGTCCTGACTTTC. It specifies CATMTLLSGANVLTF.

V and J are TRBV24-1 and TRBJ2-3; weak D call: TRBD2 (5 bases). Germline V lookup: CDR1 KGHDR, CDR2 SFDVKD. Trimming took off 0 bases at V and 7 bases at J, with 19 bases between the two ends. The CDR3 covers 17 residues. CDR3 region: CATSDLPGKAVSHTQYF. For the CDR3, the DNA is TGTGCCACCAGTGATTTGCCCGGGAAAGCGGTCTCGCATACGCAGTATTTT.

The chain is built from TRBV9 and TRBJ2-3, with 7 bases lining up with TRBD1. This CDR3 comprises 18 residues. Trimming at V came to 0 bases and at J to 3 bases, leaving 13 bases not matched to a gene. The germline CDR1 and CDR2 sequences are SGDLS and YYNGEE. In nucleotides, the CDR3 is TGTGCCAGCAGCGTAGGGACTGTCGATGTACAGGGGACAGATACGCAGTATTTT. Amino acids: CASSVGTVDVQGTDTQYF.

The count of this clone is one. The CDR3 DNA follows: TGTGCCACCAGCAGAGACTCGGGACAGAGACAAGAGACCCAGTACTTC. Protein sequence: CATSRDSGQRQETQYF. The V call is TRBV15, the J call TRBJ2-5; 7 positions match TRBD1. The CDR3 is made up of 16 amino acids. V was clipped by 0 bases and J by 2 bases; unmatched bases: 6. Germline CDR1 and CDR2: LNHNV and YYDKDF (reference sequence).

This chain connects TRBV29-1 to TRBJ1-1, with D uncertain. V lost 7 bases, J lost 0 bases, and 12 bases lay in between. The germline V gene has CDR1 SQVTM and CDR2 ANQGSEA. The CDR3 runs to 13 residues. The CDR3 region has the DNA TGCAGCGGTCAACAGAGCATGAACACTGAAGCTTTCTTT. Translation: CSGQQSMNTEAFF.

V usage is TRBV19 and J usage is TRBJ2-1, with 10 bases that match TRBD1. The germline V gene has CDR1 LNHDA and CDR2 SQIVND (reference sequence). Trimming took 3 bases from V and 7 from J; bases not matched to a gene: 6. CDR3 length: 15 residues. This chain's CDR3 is CASSITTGGRNEQFF. CDR3 in DNA: TGTGCCAGTAGTATCACGACAGGGGGCAGGAATGAGCAGTTCTTC.

V gene TRBV28 combines with J gene TRBJ1-1; D is possibly TRBD1 (5 bases). CDR1 MDHEN and CDR2 SYDVKM come from the germline V gene. The CDR3 is made up of 12 amino acids. Trimming pared 4 bases from V and 8 bases from J, leaving 11 bases between. CDR3 sequence: CASSSGLSEAFF. DNA of the CDR3: TGTGCCAGCAGTTCAGGGCTCTCGGAAGCTTTCTTT. Full variable domain (outside the CDR3, taken from reference TRBV28 and TRBJ1-1): DVKVTQSSRYLVKRTGEKVFLECVQDMDHENMFWYRQDPGLGLRLIYFSYDVKMKEKGDIPEGYSVSREKKERFSLILESASTNQTSMYLCASSSGLSEAFFGQGTRLTVV.

Here the CDR3 DNA reads TGCGCCAGCAGCCCCCTCCCCGGGGATACGCAGTATTTT. Amino acid sequence: CASSPLPGDTQYF. The J gene is TRBJ2-3, the V gene TRBV5-1; the D is unclear. Germline V CDR1 and CDR2: SGHRS, YFSETQ. The CDR3 consists of 13 residues. The ends were cut back, 4 bases at V and 6 bases at J, with 12 bases in the middle.

The CDR3 DNA reads as TGTGCCAGCTCACCCCCGGGACACAACTATGGCTACACCTTC. As protein: CASSPPGHNYGYTF. V gene TRBV18 combines with J gene TRBJ1-2; a weak D match, TRBD1 (6 bases). The CDR3 length is 14 residues. Germline values: CDR1 KGHSH, CDR2 LQKENI. Trimming shortened V by 3 bases and J by 2 bases, and 10 bases separated the two germline ends.

In its sample, this clone was seen once. CDR3 in DNA: TGCGCCAGCAGCCAAGTTTTTTTAAGCCACACTGAAGCTTTCTTT. Translation gives CASSQVFLSHTEAFF. The genes are TRBV4-1 and TRBJ1-1; D is undetermined. Germline lookup yields CDR1 MGHRA and CDR2 YSYEKL. The CDR3 is made up of 15 amino acids. Trimming removed 1 base at V and 3 bases at J, with 12 bases between.

This rearrangement joins TRBV14 to TRBJ1-3; no clear D gene. The CDR3 extends over 14 amino acids. Trimming removed 2 bases from V and 2 bases from J, with 7 bases in between. In germline, CDR1 is SGHDN, CDR2 FVKESK. CDR3 protein: CASSQQEAGNTIYF. Here the CDR3 DNA reads TGTGCCAGCAGCCAACAAGAGGCTGGAAACACCATATATTTT. The full variable domain, rest sourced from reference TRBV14 and TRBJ1-3, is EAGVTQFPSHSVIEKGQTVTLRCDPISGHDNLYWYRRVMGKEIKFLLHFVKESKQDESGMPNNRFLAERTGGTYSTLKVQPAELEDSGVYFCASSQQEAGNTIYFGEGSWLTVV.

This clone was found once. The chain recombines TRBV2 with TRBJ2-2; a weak D match, TRBD2 (5 bases). The CDR3 runs 13 residues. The V gene's germline CDR1 is SNHLY and CDR2 FYNNEI. Trimming removed 2 bases at V and 5 bases at J, with 6 bases between. Here the CDR3 reads CASSETGTGELFF. The CDR3 bases are TGTGCCAGCAGTGAAACGGGGACCGGGGAGCTGTTTTTT.

The chain carries TRBV19 and TRBJ1-5; D might be TRBD1 (6 bases). CDR3 size: 13 residues. Trimming removed 8 bases at V and 6 bases at J, with 14 bases between. Germline lookup yields CDR1 LNHDA and CDR2 SQIVND (reference sequence). CDR3 sequence: CASLAGAGQPQHF. CDR3 in DNA: TGTGCCAGTCTGGCAGGGGCGGGTCAGCCCCAGCATTTT. Variable domain in full (rest from reference TRBV19 and TRBJ1-5): DGGITQSPKYLFRKEGQNVTLSCEQNLNHDAMYWYRQDPGQGLRLIYYSQIVNDFQKGDIAEGYSVSREKKESFPLTVTSAQKNPTAFYLCASLAGAGQPQHFGDGTRLSIL.

This chain connects TRBV15 to TRBJ2-3; perhaps TRBD1 as D (6 bases). This CDR3 contains 15 residues. Trimming removed 5 bases from V and 5 bases from J, with 17 bases in between. Germline CDR1 reads LNHNV; CDR2 reads YYDKDF (reference sequence). CDR3 sequence: CATSAIKLGGDTQYF. The CDR3, as DNA: TGTGCCACCAGCGCTATCAAGTTAGGGGGAGATACGCAGTATTTT.

The genes are TRBV7-2 and TRBJ2-7; D is possibly TRBD1 (7 bases). The CDR3 runs 14 residues. CDR1 and CDR2 (germline): SGHTA, FQGNSA. With 8 bases removed from V and 1 base from J, the gap between germline ends came to 15 bases. The CDR3 nucleotides read TGTGCCAGCGGACCGCGGGACAGTTCCTACGAGCAGTACTTC. Protein product: CASGPRDSSYEQYF.

This chain joins TRBV15 and TRBJ2-1, with 8 bases aligning to TRBD2. V lost 3 bases to trimming and J lost 4 bases; unmatched junction nucleotides: 5. CDR1 is LNHNV, CDR2 YYDKDF, per germline (reference sequence). The CDR3 has 15 amino acids. CDR3 coding DNA: TGTGCCACCAGCAGGACAGCGGGAGCATACAATGAGCAGTTCTTC. Protein product: CATSRTAGAYNEQFF.

Of note for this clone: Other DNA variants within this sample encode the same CDR3. The V and J genes are TRBV19 and TRBJ1-2, with 10 nucleotides matching TRBD1. The germline V gene encodes CDR1 LNHDA and CDR2 SQIVND (reference sequence). J lost 2 bases, V lost 6 bases, and 6 bases had no gene match. The CDR3 runs to 15 residues. The CDR3 region has the DNA TGTGCCAGTAGCCCTAGACAGGGGGCGAACTATGGCTACACCTTC. This codes for CASSPRQGANYGYTF.

CDR3 protein: CASSLASPSTGELFF. The CDR3 nucleotides are TGCGCCAGCAGCTTGGCCAGTCCTAGCACCGGGGAGCTGTTTTTT. This chain joins TRBV5-1 and TRBJ2-2, with unresolved D. V was clipped by 0 bases and J by 4 bases, with 10 bases between them. Germline CDR1 reads SGHRS; CDR2 reads YFSETQ. This CDR3 comprises 15 residues.

This clone was picked up one time. The DNA for the CDR3 is TGTGCCAGCAAAACTTACTCCGGGACAGCCCATGGCGGCTACACCTTC. Encoded protein: CASKTYSGTAHGGYTF. The chain employs TRBV19 and TRBJ1-2, with 7 bases lining up with TRBD1. The V gene's germline CDR1 is LNHDA and CDR2 SQIVND (reference sequence). This CDR3 has 16 amino acids. V trimming: 9 bases; J trimming: 8 bases; junction bases outside the gene matches: 21.